Presented here are 5 T cell receptor beta chains from one specimen sequenced in a study of cytomegalovirus exposure and HLA in healthy donors. Primers: 60 Vbeta forward and 13 Jbeta reverse. Only in-frame clones appear in the TCRdb table, and some are missing; sequencing was by immunoSEQ multiplex PCR. The sample shows 100,000 to 150,000 clones, around three quarters of them seen only once. Sequencing input: PBMCs. These receptor sequences come from a man aged 25-45 years in good health and CMV-seropositive.

This clone was detected only a few times. The chain recombines TRBV6-1 with TRBJ2-5; 7 nucleotides agree with TRBD2. The J segment lost 0 bases and the V segment lost 8 bases, leaving 6 bases of the junction unmatched. CDR1 is MNHNS, CDR2 SASEGT, per germline. This CDR3 is 14 amino acids long. The DNA for the CDR3 is TGTGCCAGCTCAGGGCGGGGGTACCAAGAGACCCAGTACTTC. This gives the protein CASSGRGYQETQYF.

The CDR3 DNA reads TGTGCCAGCAGTAAACAGGGCACTGAAGCTTTCTTT. It yields the protein CASSKQGTEAFF. The gene calls are TRBV6-1 and TRBJ1-1; a weak D match, TRBD1 (6 bases). The CDR3 has 12 amino acids. V was trimmed by 5 bases and J by 4 bases, leaving 8 bases between them. Germline V gives CDR1 MNHNS, CDR2 SASEGT.

This clone was seen only a few times. This chain uses TRBV7-3 with TRBJ1-6, with 7 bases that match TRBD1. V shed 5 bases, J shed 10 bases, and the junction held 8 bases outside the gene matches. The CDR3 runs to 14 residues. Germline V gene data show CDR1 as SGHTA and CDR2 as FQGTGA. CDR3 nucleotide sequence: TGTGCCAGCAGCCGGGACAGCTCAGCCTCACCCCTCCACTTT. This gives the protein CASSRDSSASPLHF.

This chain connects TRBV15 to TRBJ2-3; D might be TRBD1 (5 bases). The CDR3 spans 13 residues. Trimming took off 8 bases at V and 0 bases at J, with 9 bases between the two ends. CDR1 is LNHNV, CDR2 YYDKDF, per germline (reference sequence). The CDR3, as DNA: TGTGCCACCGCCAGGGTCAGCACAGATACGCAGTATTTT. Its protein product is CATARVSTDTQYF.

This chain connects TRBV10-3 to TRBJ1-6, with D tentatively TRBD1 (6 bases). The CDR3 extends over 17 amino acids. V lost 2 bases and J lost 0, with 11 bases in between. Germline values: CDR1 ENHRY, CDR2 SYGVKD. The CDR3 sequence is CAISEGQGFSYNSPLHF. The CDR3 DNA sequence: TGTGCCATCAGTGAGGGGCAGGGGTTCTCCTATAATTCACCCCTCCACTTT.